The text below deals with one T cell receptor beta chain. The data derive from a study of CD8 T cells in Susac syndrome. V was clipped by 2 bases and J by 10 bases, with 11 bases between them. The CDR3 spans 12 residues. Random hexamers were used to reverse transcribe an amount of about 0.45 to 1 ug RNA. Via MiXCR, TCRdb re-called the immunoSEQ multiplex PCR reads, giving one row per CDR3 protein. The table lists over 150,000 distinct CDR3 sequences, 90% to 95% of them singletons. The chain combines TRBV12-3 or TRBV12-4 with TRBJ1-1; D ambiguous. The sequenced material came from CD4+ T cells from PBMCs. The receptor was isolated from a human donor with multiple sclerosis. CDR3 in amino acids: CASSLPEGGAFF. The CDR3 coding sequence is TGTGCCAGCAGTTTACCGGAGGGTGGAGCTTTCTTT.